The rows below give T cell receptor beta chains drawn from one sample of a study of blood T cell repertoires in COVID-19. The repertoire was sequenced with immunoSEQ multiplex PCR; TCRdb's copy has only in-frame clones and lacks some. This sample carries under 200,000 clones, roughly 90% of them seen once, and the ten largest clones take more than 6.5%. Sequenced material: PBMCs or T cells enriched from blood (not recorded which). All receptors derive from a woman aged 45 to 65 who had recovered from COVID-19. CDR3s include the opening cysteine and the closing phenylalanine or tryptophan. D genes are given only for firm matches. A clone size is listed for some rows: how often the clone was seen (once, few, many), or a class if it is expanded.

TRBJ1-6	-	TRBV19	TRBD1	TGTGCCAGTAGGGGGCAGGGGGATTCACCCCTCCACTTT	CASRGQGDSPLHF
TRBJ2-7	once	TRBV2	TRBD1	TGTGCCAGCAGTTGGGACAGGGGATCCTACGAGCAGTACTTC	CASSWDRGSYEQYF
TRBJ1-5	-	TRBV21-1	-	TGTGCCAGCAGCAGTGTGCGACAGGGGGATAACCAGCCCCAGCATTTT	CASSSVRQGDNQPQHF
TRBJ2-7	-	TRBV25-1	-	TGTGCCAGCGCAGGGTTCTACGAGCAGTACTTC	CASAGFYEQYF
TRBJ2-3	-	TRBV7-8	-	TGTGCCAGCAGCTTACAAGATACGCAGTATTTT	CASSLQDTQYF
TRBJ2-6	-	TRBV4-3	-	TGCGCCAGCAGCGGGCAGGGGCCTACTGGGGCCAACGTCCTGACTTTC	CASSGQGPTGANVLTF
TRBJ1-1	once	TRBV27	-	TGTGCCAGCAGTTTCCGGGGGGAAGGGACTGAAGCTTTCTTT	CASSFRGEGTEAFF
TRBJ2-2	-	TRBV6-5	TRBD1	TGTGCCAGCAGTTCCCGACAGGGCAGCGGGGAGCTGTTTTTT	CASSSRQGSGELFF
TRBJ2-5	-	TRBV5-6	-	TGTGCCAGCAGCTTGGCCGGTAGCTCAGAGACCCAGTACTTC	CASSLAGSSETQYF
TRBJ1-2	-	TRBV20-1	TRBD1	TGCAGTGCTAGTGCCTTGGGGACAGGGCACTATGGCTACACCTTC	CSASALGTGHYGYTF
TRBJ1-2	-	TRBV25-1	TRBD1	TGTGCCAGCAGTGAATATCTCCCCCGGGACAGCAACTATGGCTACACCTTC	CASSEYLPRDSNYGYTF
TRBJ1-1	-	TRBV7-2	-	TGTGCCAGCAGCGCCTCGACATTTCCTGAAGCTTTCTTT	CASSASTFPEAFF
TRBJ1-4	once	TRBV29-1	-	TGCAGCGTTGAAGGGGAGAATGCCTACTCATCAACTAATGAAAAACTGTTTTTT	CSVEGENAYSSTNEKLFF
TRBJ2-3	-	TRBV19	-	TGTGCCAGTAGTATATGGGCCCGCACCCTCACAGATACGCAGTATTTT	CASSIWARTLTDTQYF
TRBJ1-5	-	TRBV19	-	TGTGCCGGCTCCCGGGACACCAATCAGCCCCAGCATTTT	CAGSRDTNQPQHF
TRBJ2-7	-	TRBV7-6	-	TGTGCCAGCAGTCGACAGGAAAGCTCCTACGAGCAGTACTTC	CASSRQESSYEQYF
TRBJ1-5	-	TRBV5-1	-	TGCGCCAGCAGCTTAGAGCGGGGCAATCAGCCCCAGCATTTT	CASSLERGNQPQHF
TRBJ1-1	-	TRBV6-5	TRBD1	TGTGCCAGCAATCGGGACAGTGAAGCTTTCTTT	CASNRDSEAFF
TRBJ2-3	few	TRBV14	-	TGTGCCAGCAGCCCGAACGCCAGGGGTCTGATCACAGATACGCAGTATTTT	CASSPNARGLITDTQYF
TRBJ2-7	-	TRBV25-1	TRBD1	TGTGCCAGCAGTGAATTAGGAACAGGGGGCTACGAGCAGTACTTC	CASSELGTGGYEQYF
TRBJ2-3	-	TRBV19	TRBD1	TGTGCCAGTAGTAGAGGGACAGGCAGCACAGATACGCAGTATTTT	CASSRGTGSTDTQYF
TRBJ1-2	-	TRBV30	-	TGTGCCTGGAGTGTATTGGGAGGAGTGTATGGCTACACCTTC	CAWSVLGGVYGYTF
TRBJ1-1	-	TRBV19	TRBD1	TGTGCCAGTAGTATAGGACAGGGGGCGGGTAGCACTGAAGCTTTCTTT	CASSIGQGAGSTEAFF
TRBJ2-3	-	TRBV24-1	TRBD1	TGTGCCACCAGTGATTTGCAGGGGACAGGGGGCACAGATACGCAGTATTTT	CATSDLQGTGGTDTQYF
TRBJ2-2	-	TRBV18	TRBD1	TGTGCCAGCTCGTCCCGGGACAGTACTACCGGGGAGCTGTTTTTT	CASSSRDSTTGELFF
TRBJ1-2	-	TRBV5-4	-	TGTGCCAGCAGCTTTTTTGGGGGGGCCGACTATGGCTACACCTTC	CASSFFGGADYGYTF
TRBJ2-2	-	TRBV7-2	-	TGTGCCAGCAGCTTAGCCCGCGGAGCCGGGGAGCTGTTTTTT	CASSLARGAGELFF
TRBJ1-4	-	TRBV18	TRBD1	TGTGCCAGCTCCCGGGACAGGGGGAACAATGAAAAACTGTTTTTT	CASSRDRGNNEKLFF
TRBJ1-4	-	TRBV18	-	TGTGCCAGCTCACCCGCTCCAGGGCTGAATGAAAAACTGTTTTTT	CASSPAPGLNEKLFF